The clone carrying this T cell receptor (beta chain) was counted between two and nine times. Its antigen is undetermined. Other DNA sequences of this sample code for an identical CDR3. This entry comes from a study of T cells in localized non-small cell lung cancer. Overall study findings and caveats: Uninvolved neighboring lung showed the greatest T cell clonality, exceeding tumor.

Measured with immunoSEQ multiplex PCR; TCRdb has only the in-frame clones, and not every one. The table has 6,200 or so clones, around 90% seen once. The length of the CDR3 is 15 residues. CDR1 SGHRS and CDR2 YFSETQ come from the germline V gene. Losses at the gene ends were 0 bases for V and 2 bases for J; bases not matched to a gene: 2. Sequenced material: peripheral blood, taken before any cancer treatment. This receptor was obtained from a male donor aged 60 or over with stage I lung adenocarcinoma. The rearrangement links TRBV5-1 to TRBJ2-5, with 9 bases aligning to TRBD1. The chain's CDR3 is CASSLGGQGQETQYF. The CDR3 DNA follows: TGCGCCAGCAGCTTGGGGGGACAGGGACAAGAGACCCAGTACTTC.